This TCR beta chain was recovered during a study of blood T cell dynamics during melanoma immunotherapy. Time point of the sample: pre-treatment baseline. Blood was drawn before treatment and at week 3 after checkpoint blockade. Disease control meant complete response, partial response or stable disease at 12 weeks. V was clipped by 7 bases and J by 6 bases, with 13 bases between them. The CDR3 runs to 12 residues. Germline assignment: CDR1 MNHNS and CDR2 SASEGT. Every bulk PBMC sample received the same 350 ng of DNA. TCRdb's table, derived via immunoSEQ multiplex PCR, lists solely in-frame clones and lacks some. The table lists tens of thousands of clones, roughly 85% of them singletons, with 4.6% in the top ten.

The rearrangement links TRBV6-1 to TRBJ2-7; TRBD1 or TRBD2 may be the D gene (6 bases each). The source of this sequence is a human donor with melanoma. The sample consisted of blood, taken from a patient treated with checkpoint blockade. Written as DNA, the CDR3 is TGTGCCAGCATCCTAGGGGGGCTCGAGCAGTACTTC. Residues: CASILGGLEQYF.